This T cell receptor beta chain was captured by sequencing in a study of T cell repertoires in cytomegalovirus infection. Study-wide background: HLA-B-restricted CMV epitopes that are well studied were used alongside recently identified HLA-C-restricted ones. Shared public TCR beta signatures pointed to both CMV infection and a matching HLA type. The study's findings and limits: HLA-C-restricted, CMV-specific TCR beta clonotypes were dominant ex vivo. There were carriers of CMV plus the relevant HLA, and cumulative public TCR beta family frequency identified them.

TCRdb re-called the reads through MiXCR, storing one row per CDR3 protein. Of fewer than 650,000 distinct CDR3 sequences in the sample, almost 40% were seen once. With respect to this clonotype: Antigen unknown.

The CDR3 loop spans 15 amino acids. CDR1 and CDR2 (germline): MGHRA, YSYEKL. V lost 5 bases to trimming and J lost 0 bases, with 13 bases between them. J is TRBJ1-2 and V is TRBV4-1, with D possibly being TRBD1 (5 bases). This sequence originates from a human donor in good health (CMV status not recorded). Some clones in this sample may be carry-over from other donors' samples. Specimen: cultured PBMCs, collected from culture after CMV antigen stimulation. CDR3 nucleotide sequence: TGCGCCAGCAGCACCTCGGGGGGAGCTAACTATGGCTACACCTTC. Translation: CASSTSGGANYGYTF.